One sample yielded the 26 T cell receptor beta chains listed below, sequenced in a study of T-cell memory formation after mild COVID-19. TCRdb reanalysed the 5' RACE reads using MiXCR and keeps one entry per CDR3 protein. Of 55,000 to 75,000 distinct CDR3 sequences listed, 25% to 30% are singletons. The specimen sequenced was PBMCs or a T cell subset sorted from them (not recorded which). The source is a man between 18 and 35 years old who had mild COVID-19 (a few samples of this study predate the infection). Cell type and time point are not known.

The chain joins TRBV9 to TRBJ1-2; D is possibly TRBD1 (5 bases). This CDR3 spans 17 amino acids. V was pared by 0 bases and J by 6 bases, with 21 bases between. Germline CDR1 is SGDLS and CDR2 is YYNGEE. The CDR3 loop reads CASSVGIGESGTDGYTF. The CDR3 DNA is TGTGCCAGCAGCGTAGGGATCGGAGAATCGGGGACGGATGGCTACACCTTC.

The chain joins TRBV9 to TRBJ1-4, with D tentatively TRBD1 (6 bases). There are 15 residues in the CDR3. V shed 2 bases and J shed 0 bases, with 8 bases lying between them. The germline V gene encodes CDR1 SGDLS and CDR2 YYNGEE. CDR3 in DNA: TGTGCCAGCAGCGTTCGGACAGCAACTAATGAAAAACTGTTTTTT. It translates to CASSVRTATNEKLFF.

This clonotype came up a few times. The chain recombines TRBV6-5 with TRBJ1-1, with a tentative D call TRBD1 (6 bases). V was pared by 0 bases and J by 0 bases, with 23 bases between. Germline CDR1 MNHEY, CDR2 SVGAGI. This CDR3 region has 20 residues. The CDR3 region has the DNA TGTGCCAGCAGTTACTCGTATCGGGGGGCGGCCTTGGCGATGAACACTGAAGCTTTCTTT. It encodes CASSYSYRGAALAMNTEAFF.

This clonotype was observed a few times. The gene calls are TRBV15 and TRBJ2-1; 7 positions match TRBD2. Trimming at V came to 1 base and at J to 4 bases, leaving 4 bases not matched to a gene. Germline CDR1 LNHNV, CDR2 YYDKDF (reference sequence). This CDR3 comprises 15 residues. CDR3 region: CATSRGAGNYNEQFF. In nucleotides, the CDR3 is TGTGCCACCAGCAGAGGAGCGGGGAATTACAATGAGCAGTTCTTC. Full variable domain (missing parts from reference TRBV15 and TRBJ2-1): DAMVIQNPRYQVTQFGKPVTLSCSQTLNHNVMYWYQQKSSQAPKLLFHYYDKDFNNEADTPDNFQSRRPNTSFCFLDIRSPGLGDTAMYLCATSRGAGNYNEQFFGPGTRLTVL.

The V call is TRBV5-4, the J call TRBJ2-1; D might be TRBD2 (6 bases). This CDR3 is built from 14 residues. V was shortened by 0 bases and J by 11 bases, with 15 bases between the two germline ends. CDR1 is SGHNT, CDR2 YYREEE, per germline (reference sequence). The CDR3 bases are TGTGCCAGCAGCTTGGATGGGACTTCGTACAAGCAGTTCTTC. It is translated as CASSLDGTSYKQFF.

This chain connects TRBV18 to TRBJ2-7; 7 nucleotides line up with TRBD2. Germline-derived CDR1 and CDR2 are KGHSH and LQKENI. This CDR3 has 15 residues. V gave up 1 base and J gave up 3 bases; unmatched junction bases: 6. The CDR3 sequence is CASSPQRDGVYEQYF. The CDR3 DNA reads as TGTGCCAGCTCACCACAGCGGGACGGAGTCTACGAGCAGTACTTC.

There are a few counts of this clonotype. The CDR3 spells CASSQADSSGNTIYF. The CDR3 coding sequence is TGCGCCAGCAGCCAAGCAGACAGCTCTGGAAACACCATATATTTT. The gene calls are TRBV4-1 and TRBJ1-3, with TRBD1 as a possible D gene (5 bases). Between the trimmed V and J ends, which lost 1 base and 0 bases, there was a span of 7 bases. The CDR3 length is 15 residues. Germline V gene lookup returns CDR1 MGHRA and CDR2 YSYEKL.

The table lists this clonotype with a few counts. The chain employs TRBV4-1 and TRBJ2-3; maybe TRBD1 (5 bases). This CDR3 is 14 amino acids long. The V end was cut by 1 base, the J end by 0 bases, with 5 bases between. Germline V gene sequence: CDR1 MGHRA, CDR2 YSYEKL. CDR3 region: CASSQGQSTDTQYF. The CDR3 DNA reads TGCGCCAGCAGCCAAGGACAGAGCACAGATACGCAGTATTTT.

This clonotype was observed a handful of times. The chain couples TRBV19 to TRBJ2-1; D is unclear. V dropped 4 bases and J dropped 5 bases, with 12 bases sitting between them. CDR3 length: 14 residues. The V gene's germline CDR1 is LNHDA and CDR2 SQIVND (reference sequence). In nucleotides, the CDR3 is TGTGCCAGTAGTAGGATGACGGGTCACAATGAGCAGTTCTTC. The encoded protein is CASSRMTGHNEQFF.

This clonotype is a singleton in its sample. The chain couples TRBV2 to TRBJ2-1; 12 nucleotides line up with TRBD2. With 4 bases clipped from V and 13 bases from J, the junction kept 8 bases outside the gene matches. CDR1 and CDR2 from the germline V gene are SNHLY and FYNNEI. The CDR3 spans 14 residues. CDR3: CASSVRLAGAEQFF. The CDR3 DNA sequence: TGTGCCAGCAGTGTGCGACTAGCGGGGGCTGAACAGTTCTTC. Full variable domain (rest looked up from reference TRBV2 and TRBJ2-1): EPEVTQTPSHQVTQMGQEVILRCVPISNHLYFYWYRQILGQKVEFLVSFYNNEISEKSEIFDDQFSVERPDGSNFTLKIRSTKLEDSAMYFCASSVRLAGAEQFFGPGTRLTVL.

This clonotype was counted between two and nine times. The V call is TRBV4-3, the J call TRBJ2-2, with 10 bases matching TRBD2. The germline V gene encodes CDR1 LGHNA and CDR2 YSLEER. The V gene end was trimmed by 4 bases and the J gene end by 5 bases; junction bases not matched to a gene: 16. The CDR3 extends over 19 amino acids. CDR3 loop: CASSPKSGSGGARTGELFF. CDR3 DNA: TGCGCCAGCAGCCCCAAGTCGGGCAGCGGGGGGGCGCGAACCGGGGAGCTGTTTTTT.

The chain combines TRBV11-2 with TRBJ2-5; no clear D. Trimming took off 3 bases at V and 5 bases at J, with 7 bases between the two ends. Germline CDR1 and CDR2: SGHAT and FQNNGV. The CDR3 contains 12 residues. The CDR3: CASSFVKETQYF. The DNA for the CDR3 is TGTGCCAGCAGCTTCGTTAAGGAGACCCAGTACTTC.

V and J are TRBV4-3 and TRBJ2-7, with D possibly being TRBD1 or TRBD2 (6 bases each). Germline loops: CDR1 LGHNA, CDR2 YSLEER. Deletions cut 1 base from V and 4 bases from J, with 17 bases between. The CDR3 runs to 16 residues. The CDR3, as DNA: TGCGCCAGCAGCCAAGGAAGGACGCAGGGGAGGTACGAGCAGTACTTC. It yields the protein CASSQGRTQGRYEQYF.

The chain employs TRBV2 and TRBJ2-7, with 16 nucleotides matching TRBD2. Germline CDR1 and CDR2: SNHLY and FYNNEI. The CDR3 is 14 residues long. With V trimmed by 10 bases and J by 6 bases, 6 bases remained unmatched. The CDR3 loop is CATPGLAGGREQYV. The DNA of the CDR3 is TGTGCCACCCCGGGACTAGCGGGGGGGCGCGAGCAGTACGTC.

J is TRBJ1-5 and V is TRBV20-1, with D perhaps matching TRBD1 (6 bases). Deletions cut 1 base from V and 2 bases from J, with 24 bases between. The CDR3 is 19 residues long. Germline values: CDR1 DFQATT, CDR2 SNEGSKA (reference sequence). This CDR3 is CSARADGRGSRYGNQPQHF. The CDR3 DNA follows: TGCAGTGCTAGAGCCGATGGCAGGGGATCTAGGTACGGCAATCAGCCCCAGCATTTT.

Concerning this clonotype: The junction differs from germline at one of its ends, possibly a read error. The CDR3 bases are TGTGCCAGCAGCTTAACCGGGACGATTAACTATGGCTACACGTTC. Its translation is CASSLTGTINYGYTF. J is TRBJ1-2 and V is TRBV7-8, with TRBD1 as a possible D gene (5 bases). Germline V gene lookup returns CDR1 SGHVS and CDR2 FQNEAQ. The CDR3 spans 15 residues.

The genes are TRBV11-2 and TRBJ2-1; D unresolved. There are 14 residues in the CDR3. Germline-derived CDR1 and CDR2 are SGHAT and FQNNGV. The ends were cut back, 2 bases at V and 9 bases at J, with 14 bases in the middle. In DNA, the CDR3 is TGTGCCAGCAGCTTAAGGTATGAATTACCTGAGCAGTTCTTC. Its translation: CASSLRYELPEQFF.

This clonotype was seen at least ten times. The chain has TRBV29-1 and TRBJ2-5; D possibly uses TRBD1 or TRBD2 (6 bases each). The CDR3 covers 13 residues. The V and J ends lost 8 bases and 3 bases respectively, with 16 bases between them. Germline V gene data show CDR1 as SQVTM and CDR2 as ANQGSEA. The CDR3 protein is CSTQRGAEETQYF. The DNA for the CDR3 is TGCAGCACCCAAAGGGGGGCGGAAGAGACCCAGTACTTC.

This chain uses TRBV6-5 with TRBJ1-1; the D gene is possibly TRBD1 (6 bases). The CDR3 sequence is 12 residues long. Germline lookup yields CDR1 MNHEY and CDR2 SVGAGI. Trimming stripped 6 bases from V and 5 bases from J, with 10 bases between. The CDR3 sequence: CASSKDRTEAFF. The CDR3 DNA reads as TGTGCCAGCAGCAAAGACAGGACTGAAGCTTTCTTT.

This clonotype showed up just a few times. The chain employs TRBV28 and TRBJ2-1; maybe TRBD2 (6 bases). The germline CDR1 and CDR2 sequences are MDHEN and SYDVKM. This CDR3 is 16 amino acids long. The ends were cut back, 4 bases at V and 0 bases at J, with 13 bases in the middle. CDR3 nucleotides: TGTGCCAGCAGTTCACCGGGACTGCACTCCTACAATGAGCAGTTCTTC. Its translation: CASSSPGLHSYNEQFF.

This chain joins TRBV6-2 or TRBV6-3 and TRBJ1-5; D unresolved. Germline values: CDR1 MNHEY, CDR2 SVGEGT. Trimming took off 6 bases at V and 3 bases at J, with 9 bases between the two ends. There are 13 residues in the CDR3. The CDR3 spells CASRDTPNQPQHF. CDR3 sequence (DNA): TGTGCCAGCAGAGACACGCCCAATCAGCCCCAGCATTTT.

This clonotype appeared many times. The chain joins TRBV2 to TRBJ1-1; D is possibly TRBD1 (5 bases). The germline CDR1 and CDR2 sequences are SNHLY and FYNNEI. The CDR3 length is 13 residues. Trimming removed 4 bases from V and 4 bases from J, with 10 bases in between. The CDR3 DNA sequence: TGTGCCAGCAGTGTGGGAGGGGTCACTGAAGCTTTCTTT. Translated, it gives CASSVGGVTEAFF.

This clonotype was observed a few times. This chain joins TRBV20-1 and TRBJ2-7, with 7 nucleotides matching TRBD1. V trimming: 5 bases; J trimming: 5 bases; junction bases outside the gene matches: 12. Looked up from germline, CDR1 is DFQATT and CDR2 is SNEGSKA (reference sequence). The CDR3 runs 14 residues. In DNA, the CDR3 is TGCAGTGCTTCCCGCCGACAGGGCTTCAACGAGCAGTACGTC. This translates into CSASRRQGFNEQYV.

This sequence joins TRBV4-3 and TRBJ2-5; D gene unclear. Germline lookup yields CDR1 LGHNA and CDR2 YSLEER. V dropped 0 bases and J dropped 2 bases, with 13 bases sitting between them. The length of the CDR3 is 16 residues. The CDR3 sequence is CASSQDIPGTQETQYF. The CDR3 DNA follows: TGCGCCAGCAGCCAAGACATACCAGGCACTCAAGAGACCCAGTACTTC.

This clonotype was detected a few times. The chain recombines TRBV7-9 with TRBJ2-2, with 7 positions matching TRBD1. The CDR3 is 19 residues long. Trimming took 2 bases from V and 2 from J; bases not matched to a gene: 14. Germline CDR1 SEHNR, CDR2 FQNEAQ (reference sequence). CDR3 DNA: TGTGCCAGCAGCTTACCGATTGCTCGACAGGGAGTTAACACCGGGGAGCTGTTTTTT. Residues: CASSLPIARQGVNTGELFF.

The chain employs TRBV20-1 and TRBJ2-3; 9 bases fit TRBD2. Germline V gives CDR1 DFQATT, CDR2 SNEGSKA (reference sequence). The CDR3 is 15 residues long. V lost 5 bases, J lost 2 bases, and 8 bases stayed unmatched. The CDR3 DNA is TGCAGTGCTGATCTAGCGGGGAGATACACAGATACGCAGTATTTT. Its protein product is CSADLAGRYTDTQYF.